This T cell receptor (beta chain) was identified in a study of blood T cell repertoires in COVID-19. About the study: COVID-19 samples, acute and convalescent, were from the United States, Italy and Spain. T cells, B-cell-depleted T cells, or PBMCs supplied cDNA or gDNA.

Study processing details: Estimation of nucleated cell counts was performed using reference gene primer amplification. Repertoires were generated with immunoSEQ multiplex PCR, while TCRdb's copy carries only in-frame clones and drops some. D and trimming were read from the DNA, whereas the V and J calls and clone size are those reported in that table. The profile shows about 200,000 clones, around 86% of them singletons. The CDR3 loop spans 14 amino acids. Germline V gene sequence: CDR1 MNHEY, CDR2 SVGAGI. V shed 6 bases and J shed 6 bases, with 14 bases lying between them. The chain uses TRBV6-5 and TRBJ2-2; D ambiguous. The TCR was taken from a man older than 75 with acute or convalescent COVID-19. The sequencing input was peripheral blood. The CDR3 loop reads CASRIMTVPGELFF. CDR3 nucleotide sequence: TGTGCCAGCAGAATTATGACTGTGCCCGGGGAGCTGTTTTTT.